This T cell receptor (beta chain) derives from a study of blood T cells in healthy people across ages. There are 11 residues in the CDR3. V was cut by 4 bases and J by 9 bases, with 9 bases left in between. The germline gives CDR1 MNHEY, CDR2 SVGEGT. A J-beta primer mix and a sample-barcoded 5' primer were used in a second PCR of roughly 7 to 12 cycles. TCRdb itself ran the 5' RACE reads through MiXCR, one entry per CDR3 protein. The sample consists of hundreds of thousands of distinct CDR3 sequences, 40% to 50% of them appearing once. This clonotype was counted a single time. What was sequenced was blood. The source of this sequence is a man older than 75 in good health. The genes are TRBV6-2 or TRBV6-3 and TRBJ1-2; a possible D gene is TRBD1 (6 bases). The CDR3 DNA sequence: TGTGCCAGCAGTTCCGGGACAAGCTACACCTTC. Translation: CASSSGTSYTF.